A single sample is the source of the 14 T cell receptor beta chains below, sequenced in a study of T cells in Graves' hyperthyroidism and ophthalmopathy. Researchers amplified the TCR beta CDR3 regions from RNA transcripts. In the first-round RT-PCR of the TCR CDR3, the HTBI primer set was used. One entry per CDR3 protein, called by TCRdb with MiXCR from the multiplex PCR reads. Among about 460,000 distinct CDR3 sequences listed, about 20% were seen once. Source material: blood. These receptors originate from a woman aged 70-85 years with Graves' ophthalmopathy.

In this sample, this clonotype turned up many times. CDR3 residues: CASRSGQGALITEAFF. The CDR3, as DNA: TGTGCCAGTAGATCGGGACAGGGGGCTCTGATCACTGAAGCTTTCTTT. V and J are TRBV6-1 and TRBJ1-1; 12 bases line up with TRBD1. J lost 4 bases, V lost 9 bases, and 12 bases had no gene match. The V gene's germline CDR1 is MNHNS and CDR2 SASEGT. This CDR3 has 16 residues.

The chain links TRBV10-1 to TRBJ1-1, with no clear D. CDR3 length equals 12 residues. Germline V CDR1 and CDR2: WNHNN, SYGVQD (reference sequence). Trimming shortened V by 0 bases and J by 2 bases, and 1 base separated the two germline ends. CDR3: CASSESNTEAFF. CDR3 in DNA: TGCGCCAGCAGTGAGTCAAACACTGAAGCTTTCTTT.

This clonotype has only a few counts. This chain joins TRBV24-1 and TRBJ2-1, with 14 bases fitting TRBD2. The length of the CDR3 is 16 residues. Germline values: CDR1 KGHDR, CDR2 SFDVKD. With V trimmed by 7 bases and J by 9 bases, 10 bases remained unmatched. The CDR3 region is CATSTRLAGGLGEQFF. The DNA of the CDR3 is TGTGCCACCAGCACCCGACTAGCGGGAGGGCTGGGTGAGCAGTTCTTC.

The chain recombines TRBV5-1 with TRBJ2-7, with D unclear. The CDR3 is made up of 13 amino acids. The ends were cut back, 3 bases at V and 4 bases at J, with 11 bases in the middle. From germline, CDR1 is SGHRS and CDR2 YFSETQ. CDR3 loop: CASSSRSDYEQYF. DNA for the CDR3: TGCGCCAGCAGCTCCCGTTCGGATTACGAGCAGTACTTC.

This clonotype was detected many times. V and J are TRBV6-1 and TRBJ2-3; 10 bases are a match to TRBD2. Trimming at V came to 5 bases and at J to 6 bases, leaving 11 bases not matched to a gene. Germline-derived CDR1 and CDR2 are MNHNS and SASEGT. The CDR3 has 16 amino acids. CDR3 DNA: TGTGCCAGCAGTTTCCTTGAAGCGGGAGGGACGGATACGCAGTATTTT. Translated, it gives CASSFLEAGGTDTQYF.

V is TRBV20-1 and J is TRBJ2-1; 9 bases are a match to TRBD1. The V segment lost 3 bases and the J segment 6 bases; nucleotides outside the gene matches: 6. From germline, CDR1 is DFQATT and CDR2 SNEGSKA (reference sequence). The CDR3 runs 14 residues. CDR3: CSARRDRALNEQFF. As DNA, the CDR3 is TGCAGTGCTAGGCGGGACAGGGCCCTCAATGAGCAGTTCTTC.

This clonotype was counted ten times or more. The rearrangement uses TRBV12-3 or TRBV12-4 and TRBJ1-1; D gene ambiguous. The V gene lost 7 bases and the J gene lost 0 bases, with 12 bases spanning the gap. The CDR3 contains 14 residues. The CDR3 region is CASTAGPVNTEAFF. The DNA of the CDR3 is TGTGCCAGCACCGCCGGACCGGTGAACACTGAAGCTTTCTTT.

This chain uses TRBV24-1 with TRBJ1-3; TRBD1 might be the D (5 bases). From germline, CDR1 is KGHDR and CDR2 SFDVKD. The V end was cut by 3 bases, the J end by 0 bases, with 11 bases between. The CDR3 is 16 residues long. CDR3 sequence reads: CATSDPGSGSGNTIYF. As DNA, the CDR3 is TGTGCCACCAGTGATCCAGGGTCTGGCTCTGGAAACACCATATATTTT.

As concerns this clonotype: This could be a read error, since a much larger clone is one nucleotide away. This chain uses TRBV11-2 with TRBJ2-7, with 7 positions matching TRBD1. The CDR3 has 15 residues. CDR1 and CDR2 (germline): SGHAT, FQNNGV. In nucleotides, the CDR3 is TGTGCCAGCAGCTTCACGCGGACAGGTCCCTACGAGCAGTGCTTC. As protein: CASSFTRTGPYEQCF.

J is TRBJ1-1 and V is TRBV9; 7 nucleotides align to TRBD1. This CDR3 spans 14 amino acids. J gave up 7 bases and V 4 bases, and 10 bases lay outside the gene matches. Germline V gene lookup returns CDR1 SGDLS and CDR2 YYNGEE. Here the CDR3 DNA reads TGTGCCAGCAGCCCGACAGGGTTTAGTGGTGAAGCTTTCTTT. It translates to CASSPTGFSGEAFF.

This clonotype was observed a handful of times. The genes are TRBV5-1 and TRBJ1-1, with 8 bases fitting TRBD1. J gave up 4 bases and V 7 bases, and 12 bases lay outside the gene matches. This CDR3 spans 15 amino acids. The germline CDR1 and CDR2 sequences are SGHRS and YFSETQ. CDR3 DNA sequence: TGCGCCAGCCGTCGACAGGGGATGTGGGGCACTGAAGCTTTCTTT. Translated, it gives CASRRQGMWGTEAFF.

V usage is TRBV7-2 and J usage is TRBJ2-6, with D uncertain. Looked up from germline, CDR1 is SGHTA and CDR2 is FQGNSA. V dropped 8 bases and J dropped 5 bases, with 19 bases sitting between them. The CDR3 totals 16 residues. In nucleotides, the CDR3 is TGTGCCAGCCGGCTGTCCTCCATTCATAGGGCCAACGTCCTGACTTTC. Its protein is CASRLSSIHRANVLTF.

As regards this clonotype: Given a much more abundant clone one base away, this may be a read error. The V gene is TRBV7-2, the J gene TRBJ2-1, with 13 positions matching TRBD2. This CDR3 comprises 17 residues. Germline values: CDR1 SGHTA, CDR2 FQGNSA. J lost 5 bases, V lost 3 bases, and 7 bases had no gene match. The CDR3 DNA reads as TGTACCAGCAGCTTCCGAATGGGGACTAGCGGGGACAATGAGCAGTTCTTC. The encoded protein is CTSSFRMGTSGDNEQFF.

A word on this clonotype: The germline gene is not matched at one end of the junction; a read error may be the cause. This sequence joins TRBV5-1 and TRBJ1-1, with D possibly being TRBD1 (5 bases). This CDR3 contains 15 residues. The germline V gene has CDR1 SGHRS and CDR2 YFSETQ. This CDR3 reads CASSLRGGRSTEAFF. CDR3 coding DNA: TGTGCCAGCAGCTTGCGGGGGGGTAGGTCCACTGAAGCTTTCTTT.